The sample holds a few counts of the clone carrying this T cell receptor beta chain. Its antigen is unknown. TCRdb independently ran MiXCR on the reads; one entry per CDR3 protein. Here the sample spans over 120,000 distinct CDR3 sequences, more than 30% being singletons. This record belongs to a study of T cell repertoires in cytomegalovirus infection. Study summary: Alongside well-studied HLA-B-restricted CMV epitopes, recently identified HLA-C-restricted CMV epitopes were also used. Study-wide results and limits: Carriers of CMV and the relevant HLA type were discriminated by public TCR beta frequency.

The CDR3 is 15 amino acids. The ends were cut back, 6 bases at V and 4 bases at J, with 18 bases in the middle. This TCR was recovered from a human donor in good health (CMV status not recorded). Some clones in this sample may be carry-over from other donors' samples. The V call is TRBV12-3 or TRBV12-4, the J call TRBJ1-1; D may be TRBD1 (5 bases). Sample: CD8+ T cells from cultured PBMCs, taken from culture after CMV antigen stimulation. The CDR3 DNA is TGTGCCAGCAGCCCCCCCCAGGGAGCGGGCACTGAAGCTTTCTTT. It translates to CASSPPQGAGTEAFF.